Shown below are 24 T cell receptor beta chains from a single sample sequenced in a study of response to subunit inactivated influenza vaccine. MiXCR, applied by TCRdb to the RT-PCR reads, yields one record per CDR3 protein. The table has about 800,000 distinct CDR3 sequences, about 20% seen once. The specimen comprised PBMCs from blood, sampled around 5 days after vaccination. All receptors come from a man aged 50-60 years who received an inactivated influenza vaccine.

The J gene is TRBJ2-5, the V gene TRBV20-1, with unresolved D. Germline V gives CDR1 DFQATT, CDR2 SNEGSKA (reference sequence). This CDR3 comprises 13 residues. The V end was cut by 3 bases, the J end by 5 bases, with 13 bases between. The CDR3 nucleotides read TGCAGTGCTAGCACAATAGGCTGGGAGACCCAGTACTTC. As protein: CSASTIGWETQYF.

This clonotype was seen only a few times. V usage is TRBV5-6 and J usage is TRBJ2-2, with TRBD1 identical over 9 bases. Germline values: CDR1 SGHDT, CDR2 YYEEEE. This CDR3 has 17 amino acids. The trim removed 3 bases at V and 3 bases at J, leaving 9 bases unmatched. The CDR3 region is CASSWAGTGMDTGELFF. The CDR3 DNA sequence: TGTGCCAGCAGCTGGGCCGGGACAGGGATGGACACCGGGGAGCTGTTTTTT.

The V and J genes are TRBV20-1 and TRBJ2-7, with 7 bases aligning to TRBD1. The germline V gene has CDR1 DFQATT and CDR2 SNEGSKA (reference sequence). CDR3 length equals 14 residues. V was clipped by 1 base and J by 2 bases; unmatched bases: 5. This chain's CDR3 is CSARGDSGAYEQYF. The CDR3, as DNA: TGCAGTGCTAGAGGGGACAGCGGCGCCTACGAGCAGTACTTC.

This rearrangement joins TRBV9 to TRBJ2-3, with a possible D match to TRBD2 (6 bases). Trimming took off 1 base at V and 2 bases at J, with 11 bases between the two ends. Germline values: CDR1 SGDLS, CDR2 YYNGEE. The CDR3 extends over 15 amino acids. The CDR3 spells CASSVYSGVTDTQYF. Here the CDR3 DNA reads TGTGCCAGCAGCGTATACTCGGGAGTCACAGATACGCAGTATTTT.

The table lists this clonotype with a few counts. V gene TRBV7-2 combines with J gene TRBJ1-6, with a possible D match to TRBD1 (5 bases). Germline V gives CDR1 SGHTA, CDR2 FQGNSA. V lost 2 bases, J lost 7 bases, and 12 bases lay in between. CDR3 length equals 15 residues. CDR3 sequence: CASSLTGLQNSPLHF. CDR3 coding DNA: TGTGCCAGCAGCTTAACGGGACTACAGAATTCACCCCTCCACTTT. The whole variable domain, remainder taken from reference TRBV7-2 and TRBJ1-6, is GAGVSQSPSNKVTEKGKDVELRCDPISGHTALYWYRQSLGQGLEFLIYFQGNSAPDKSGLPSDRFSAERTGGSVSTLTIQRTQQEDSAVYLCASSLTGLQNSPLHFGNGTRLTVT.

This rearrangement joins TRBV4-2 to TRBJ2-7, with D tentatively TRBD1 or TRBD2 (5 bases each). V lost 10 bases, J lost 3 bases, and 16 bases lay in between. The germline CDR1 and CDR2 sequences are LGHNA and YNFKEQ. The CDR3 loop spans 13 amino acids. CDR3 sequence (DNA): TGTGCCATGGGCCCGGGACCCCTCTACGAGCAGTACTTC. This encodes CAMGPGPLYEQYF.

This clonotype was seen a handful of times. The rearrangement links TRBV4-2 to TRBJ2-2, with 9 bases that match TRBD1. Trimming at V came to 6 bases and at J to 7 bases, leaving 12 bases not matched to a gene. CDR3 length: 16 amino acids. Germline loops: CDR1 LGHNA, CDR2 YNFKEQ. CDR3: CASRKALGQGNGELFF. The CDR3 nucleotides read TGTGCCAGCAGGAAAGCCCTTGGACAGGGGAACGGGGAGCTGTTTTTT.

This clonotype was seen a few times. V gene TRBV7-9 combines with J gene TRBJ2-7; D perhaps matches TRBD1 (6 bases). Germline CDR1 SEHNR, CDR2 FQNEAQ (reference sequence). V dropped 5 bases and J dropped 6 bases, with 14 bases sitting between them. This CDR3 region has 13 residues. The DNA for the CDR3 is TGTGCCAGCAGCAGGGATATAGGGGGCGAGCAGTACTTC. This sequence encodes CASSRDIGGEQYF.

The chain links TRBV18 to TRBJ1-5, with TRBD1 matching over 9 bases. V trimming: 3 bases; J trimming: 3 bases; junction bases outside the gene matches: 6. This CDR3 has 16 residues. Looked up from germline, CDR1 is KGHSH and CDR2 is LQKENI. The CDR3 reads CASSPQGQGDNQPQHF. DNA for the CDR3: TGTGCCAGCTCACCCCAGGGACAGGGTGACAATCAGCCCCAGCATTTT. Full variable domain (remainder filled in from reference TRBV18 and TRBJ1-5): NAGVMQNPRHLVRRRGQEARLRCSPMKGHSHVYWYRQLPEEGLKFMVYLQKENIIDESGMPKERFSAEFPKEGPSILRIQQVVRGDSAAYFCASSPQGQGDNQPQHFGDGTRLSIL.

This clonotype was counted ten times or more. The chain links TRBV20-1 to TRBJ2-2; D tentatively fits TRBD1 or TRBD2 (5 bases each). The germline gives CDR1 DFQATT, CDR2 SNEGSKA (reference sequence). V was cut by 2 bases and J by 5 bases, with 6 bases left in between. This CDR3 spans 12 amino acids. The CDR3 DNA reads as TGCAGTGCTAGATGGGGGACCGGGGAGCTGTTTTTT. This sequence encodes CSARWGTGELFF.

This clonotype was seen at least ten times. V and J are TRBV7-6 and TRBJ2-1; no clear D gene. Germline CDR1 reads SGHVS; CDR2 reads FNYEAQ. This CDR3 comprises 16 residues. Trimming took 5 bases from V and 2 from J, leaving 16 bases between them. The CDR3 region is CASSLELVSTYNEQFF. The CDR3, as DNA: TGTGCCAGCAGCCTAGAATTAGTTTCGACCTACAATGAGCAGTTCTTC.

The rearrangement links TRBV5-1 to TRBJ1-2, with D possibly matching TRBD1 (5 bases). CDR3 length equals 14 residues. Trimming stripped 0 bases from V and 2 bases from J, with 8 bases between. Germline CDR1 is SGHRS and CDR2 is YFSETQ. The CDR3 coding sequence is TGCGCCAGCAGCTTGGAGGAGGGGAACTATGGCTACACCTTC. As protein: CASSLEEGNYGYTF.

This clonotype has a count of ten or more. The chain recombines TRBV12-3 or TRBV12-4 with TRBJ2-3; no definite D call. Trimming shortened V by 2 bases and J by 5 bases, and 5 bases separated the two germline ends. CDR3 length: 12 amino acids. The CDR3: CASSLILDTQYF. The DNA of the CDR3 is TGTGCCAGCAGTTTAATTTTAGATACGCAGTATTTT.

This clonotype was detected only a few times. The genes are TRBV20-1 and TRBJ1-6; D is possibly TRBD1 (6 bases). CDR1 is DFQATT, CDR2 SNEGSKA, per germline (reference sequence). Trimming stripped 3 bases from V and 0 bases from J, with 12 bases between. CDR3 length equals 16 residues. The CDR3 DNA reads as TGCAGTGCTAGCAGGGGTGAAAGCTCCTATAATTCACCCCTCCACTTT. Residues: CSASRGESSYNSPLHF.

This clonotype was picked up a small number of times. This chain connects TRBV11-2 to TRBJ2-1; D call uncertain. CDR1 SGHAT and CDR2 FQNNGV come from the germline V gene. The CDR3 is made up of 14 amino acids. Trimming left V 5 bases short and J 8 bases short, with 16 bases between. CDR3 bases: TGTGCCAGCAGCGTTACTACCGGTTTCGATGAGCAGTTCTTC. Amino acid sequence: CASSVTTGFDEQFF.

In its sample, this clonotype was seen a few times. This chain links TRBV12-3 or TRBV12-4 with TRBJ1-4, with D possibly TRBD1 on 6 matching bases. V shed 2 bases and J shed 7 bases, with 11 bases lying between them. The CDR3 spans 14 residues. The CDR3 region is CASSLSAGVEKLFF. The CDR3 DNA reads as TGTGCCAGCAGTTTATCCGCAGGGGTTGAAAAACTGTTTTTT.

This clonotype turned up a few times. This chain connects TRBV5-1 to TRBJ1-2; D call uncertain. This CDR3 region has 14 residues. CDR1 SGHRS and CDR2 YFSETQ come from the germline V gene. V shed 0 bases and J shed 4 bases, with 10 bases lying between them. The CDR3 here is CASSLDSWSYGYTF. CDR3 sequence (DNA): TGCGCCAGCAGCTTGGATTCCTGGTCCTATGGCTACACCTTC.

This clonotype has just one count. V gene TRBV5-1 combines with J gene TRBJ2-3, with D perhaps given as TRBD1 or TRBD2 (5 bases each). The CDR3 contains 16 residues. The V and J ends lost 4 bases and 0 bases respectively, with 15 bases between them. Germline values: CDR1 SGHRS, CDR2 YFSETQ. The chain's CDR3 is CASSTGRGISTDTQYF. As DNA, the CDR3 is TGCGCCAGCAGCACGGGACGGGGAATTAGCACAGATACGCAGTATTTT.

This clonotype was observed a few times. This chain uses TRBV7-9 with TRBJ2-7; a possible D gene is TRBD1 (6 bases). Trimming stripped 5 bases from V and 7 bases from J, with 12 bases between. There are 12 residues in the CDR3. CDR1 is SEHNR, CDR2 FQNEAQ, per germline (reference sequence). CDR3 nucleotides: TGTGCCAGCAGCCGCACAGGGAAGGAGCAGTACTTC. Its translation: CASSRTGKEQYF.

The gene calls are TRBV27 and TRBJ2-7; 12 nucleotides agree with TRBD2. The length of the CDR3 is 17 residues. Germline-derived CDR1 and CDR2 are MNHEY and SMNVEV (reference sequence). J gave up 0 bases and V 5 bases, and 8 bases lay outside the gene matches. As DNA, the CDR3 is TGTGCCAGCAGTCATCGTCAGGGACTAGCGGGCTCCTACGAGCAGTACTTC. Its translation is CASSHRQGLAGSYEQYF.

This rearrangement joins TRBV3-1 to TRBJ1-1; D possibly corresponds to TRBD1 (5 bases). This CDR3 spans 15 amino acids. V was trimmed by 4 bases and J by 6 bases, leaving 18 bases between them. Germline CDR1 is LGHDT and CDR2 is YNNKEL (reference sequence). The CDR3 bases are TGTGCCAGCAGCCTCGGGGGGGGTTGGAATCCTGAAGCTTTCTTT. This gives the protein CASSLGGGWNPEAFF.

CDR3 DNA sequence: TGCGCCAGCAGCTTTGGGGGGGCGGTGGAAGAGACCCAGTACTTC. Residues: CASSFGGAVEETQYF. The J gene is TRBJ2-5, the V gene TRBV5-1; TRBD2 is a possible D gene (7 bases). This CDR3 is 15 amino acids long. The V gene lost 2 bases and the J gene lost 3 bases, with 14 bases spanning the gap. Per the germline V gene, CDR1 is SGHRS and CDR2 is YFSETQ.

This clonotype was seen repeatedly, ten times or more. The chain combines TRBV5-5 with TRBJ2-2; possibly TRBD2 for D (6 bases). The length of the CDR3 is 15 residues. Trimming took 1 base from V and 4 from J, leaving 11 bases between them. Germline lookup yields CDR1 SGHKS and CDR2 YYEKEE (reference sequence). CDR3 coding DNA: TGTGCCAGCAGCTTGAGTTCCGGGGGCACCGGGGAGCTGTTTTTT. It specifies CASSLSSGGTGELFF.

This chain joins TRBV29-1 and TRBJ1-1; the D is unclear. The V gene lost 5 bases and the J gene lost 11 bases, with 12 bases spanning the gap. CDR3 size: 10 residues. Germline values: CDR1 SQVTM, CDR2 ANQGSEA. CDR3 sequence reads: CSVYYQFAFF. CDR3 DNA: TGCAGCGTTTACTATCAGTTCGCTTTCTTT.